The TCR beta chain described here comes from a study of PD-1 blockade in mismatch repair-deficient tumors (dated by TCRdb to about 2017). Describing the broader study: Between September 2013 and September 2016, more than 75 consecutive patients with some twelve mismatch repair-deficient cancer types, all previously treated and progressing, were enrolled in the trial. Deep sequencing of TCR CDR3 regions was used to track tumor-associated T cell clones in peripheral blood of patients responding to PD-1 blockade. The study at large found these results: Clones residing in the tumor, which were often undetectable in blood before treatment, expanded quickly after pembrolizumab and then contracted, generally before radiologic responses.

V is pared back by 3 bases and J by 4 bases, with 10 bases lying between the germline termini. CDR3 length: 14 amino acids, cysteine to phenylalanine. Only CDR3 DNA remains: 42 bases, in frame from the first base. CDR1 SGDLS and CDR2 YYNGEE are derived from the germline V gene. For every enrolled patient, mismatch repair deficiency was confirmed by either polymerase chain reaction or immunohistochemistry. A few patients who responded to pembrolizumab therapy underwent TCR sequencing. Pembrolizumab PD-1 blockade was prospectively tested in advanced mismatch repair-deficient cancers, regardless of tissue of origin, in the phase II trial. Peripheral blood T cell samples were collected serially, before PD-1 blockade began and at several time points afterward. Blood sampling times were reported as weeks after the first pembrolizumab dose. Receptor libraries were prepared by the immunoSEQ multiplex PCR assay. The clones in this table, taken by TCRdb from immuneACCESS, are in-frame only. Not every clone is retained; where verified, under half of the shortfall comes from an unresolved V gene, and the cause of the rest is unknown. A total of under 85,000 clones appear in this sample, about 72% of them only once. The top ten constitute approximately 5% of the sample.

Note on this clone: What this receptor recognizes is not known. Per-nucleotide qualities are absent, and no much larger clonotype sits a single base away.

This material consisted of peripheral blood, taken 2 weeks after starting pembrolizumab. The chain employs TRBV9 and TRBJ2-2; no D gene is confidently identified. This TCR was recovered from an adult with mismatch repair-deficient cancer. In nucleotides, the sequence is TGTGCCAGCAGCGCACGTGAAGTCACCGGGGAGCTGTTTTTT. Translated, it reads CASSAREVTGELFF.